Listed below are T cell receptor beta chains from one sample, sequenced in a study of control samples from healthy donors and cancer patients. Data came from immunoSEQ multiplex PCR; TCRdb stores just in-frame clones and leaves some out. The sample contains 250,000 to 300,000 clones, over 70% of which appear only once. Sequenced material: PBMCs. Receptor source: a woman aged 55-69 years with lung cancer. Each CDR3 is given with its conserved first and last residue. The D gene is left open where the match is weak. Only some rows state a clone size, as once, few, many or a class for expanded clones.

abundance,d_gene,j_gene,len,v_gene,CDR3aa,CDR3nt
.,.,TRBJ2-3,16,TRBV9,CASSEGPWSTTDTQYF,TGTGCCAGCAGCGAGGGCCCCTGGAGTACTACAGATACGCAGTATTTT
.,.,TRBJ2-1,14,TRBV12-5,CASGPRTGWNEQFF,TGTGCTAGTGGTCCCCGCACAGGGTGGAATGAGCAGTTCTTC
.,TRBD1,TRBJ1-2,13,TRBV29-1,CSVTGQGLYGYTF,TGCAGCGTTACGGGACAGGGGTTATATGGCTACACCTTC
.,.,TRBJ1-6,14,TRBV6-5,CASSYGGTDSPLHF,TGTGCCAGCAGTTACGGGGGGACGGATTCACCCCTCCACTTT
.,.,TRBJ1-3,13,TRBV10-1,CASAPASGNTIYF,TGCGCCAGCGCGCCCGCCTCTGGAAACACCATATATTTT
.,.,TRBJ2-1,16,TRBV9,CASSNAGGTSYNEQFF,TGTGCCAGCAGCAACGCGGGCGGGACCTCCTACAATGAGCAGTTCTTC
once,TRBD1,TRBJ1-4,16,TRBV5-1,CASSLDRGATNEKLFF,TGCGCCAGCAGCTTGGACAGGGGAGCAACTAATGAAAAACTGTTTTTT
.,.,TRBJ1-2,13,TRBV19,CASSIGANYGYTF,TGTGCCAGTAGTATCGGAGCGAACTATGGCTACACCTTC
.,.,TRBJ1-2,14,TRBV18,CASSPAGAPVGYTF,TGTGCCAGCTCACCGGCAGGGGCGCCGGTTGGCTACACCTTC
once,.,TRBJ2-1,15,TRBV5-8,CASSLTRSSYNEQFF,TGTGCCAGCAGCCTTACTCGAAGCTCCTACAATGAGCAGTTCTTC
.,.,TRBJ2-1,12,TRBV2,CASSQGLREQFF,TGTGCCAGCAGCCAAGGACTTCGGGAGCAGTTCTTC
.,TRBD1,TRBJ1-2,15,TRBV19,CASSMKTGANYGYTF,TGTGCCAGTAGTATGAAGACAGGGGCTAACTATGGCTACACCTTC
.,.,TRBJ2-6,13,TRBV19,CASTDPGANVLTF,TGTGCCTCCACAGATCCTGGGGCCAACGTCCTGACTTTC
.,.,TRBJ2-5,14,TRBV15,CATSTRGGRETQYF,TGTGCCACCAGCACCCGAGGGGGGCGGGAGACCCAGTACTTC
.,.,TRBJ1-1,13,TRBV28,CASCNAAATEAFF,TGTGCCAGCTGTAATGCGGCAGCCACTGAAGCTTTCTTT